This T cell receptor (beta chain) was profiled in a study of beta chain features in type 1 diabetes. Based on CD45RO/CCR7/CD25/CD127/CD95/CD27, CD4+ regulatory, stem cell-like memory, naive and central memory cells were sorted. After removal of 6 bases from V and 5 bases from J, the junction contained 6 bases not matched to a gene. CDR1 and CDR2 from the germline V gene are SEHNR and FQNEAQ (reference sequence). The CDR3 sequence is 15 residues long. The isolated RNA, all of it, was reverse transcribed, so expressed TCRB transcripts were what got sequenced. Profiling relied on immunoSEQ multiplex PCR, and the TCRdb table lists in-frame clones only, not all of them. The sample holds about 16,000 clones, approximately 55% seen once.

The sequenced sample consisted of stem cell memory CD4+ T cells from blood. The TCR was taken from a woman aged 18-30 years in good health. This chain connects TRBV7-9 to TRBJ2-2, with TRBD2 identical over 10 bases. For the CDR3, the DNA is TGTGCCAGCAGTCGGGGACTAGCGATGACCGGGGAGCTGTTTTTT. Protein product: CASSRGLAMTGELFF.